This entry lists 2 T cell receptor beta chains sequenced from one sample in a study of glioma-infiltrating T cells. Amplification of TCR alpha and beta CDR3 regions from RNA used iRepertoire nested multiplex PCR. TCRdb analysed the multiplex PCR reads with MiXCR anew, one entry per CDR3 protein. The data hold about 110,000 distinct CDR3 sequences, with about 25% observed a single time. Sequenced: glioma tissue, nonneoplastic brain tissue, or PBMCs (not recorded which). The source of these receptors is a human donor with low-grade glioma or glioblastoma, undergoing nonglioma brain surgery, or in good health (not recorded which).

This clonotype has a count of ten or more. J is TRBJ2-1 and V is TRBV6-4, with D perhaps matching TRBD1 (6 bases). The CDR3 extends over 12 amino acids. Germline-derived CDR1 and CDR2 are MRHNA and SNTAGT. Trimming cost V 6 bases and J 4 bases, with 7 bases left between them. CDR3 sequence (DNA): TGTGCCAGCAGCGACAGGTACAATGAGCAGTTCTTC. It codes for CASSDRYNEQFF.

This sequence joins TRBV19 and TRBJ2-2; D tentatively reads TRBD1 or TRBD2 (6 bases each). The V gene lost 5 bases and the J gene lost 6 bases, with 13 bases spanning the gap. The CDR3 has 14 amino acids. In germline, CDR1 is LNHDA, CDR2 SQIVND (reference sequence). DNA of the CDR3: TGTGCCAGTAGTGATGGGGGGCGAGCCGGGGAGCTGTTTTTT. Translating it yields CASSDGGRAGELFF.